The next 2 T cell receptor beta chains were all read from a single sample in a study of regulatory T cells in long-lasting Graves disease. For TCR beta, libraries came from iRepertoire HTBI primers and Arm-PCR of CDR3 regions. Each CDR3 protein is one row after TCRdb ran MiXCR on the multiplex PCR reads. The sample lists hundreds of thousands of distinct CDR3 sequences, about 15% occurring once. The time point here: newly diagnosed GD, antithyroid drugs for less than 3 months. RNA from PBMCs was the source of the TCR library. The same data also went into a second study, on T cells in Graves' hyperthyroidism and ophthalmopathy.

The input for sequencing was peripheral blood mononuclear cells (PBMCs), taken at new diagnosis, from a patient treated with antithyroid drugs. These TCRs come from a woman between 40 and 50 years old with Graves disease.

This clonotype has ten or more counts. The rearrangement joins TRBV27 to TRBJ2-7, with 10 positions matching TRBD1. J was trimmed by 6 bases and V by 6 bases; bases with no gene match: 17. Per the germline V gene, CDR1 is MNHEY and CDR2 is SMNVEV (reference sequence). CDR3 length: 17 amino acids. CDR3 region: CASSPGQGLSGVREQYF. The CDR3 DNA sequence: TGTGCCAGCAGCCCGGGACAGGGGCTCTCCGGTGTACGCGAGCAGTACTTC.

The CDR3 nucleotides read TGTGCCAGCAGCCAAGAGGGACACAGGGAAAGGGGCTACACCTTC. It yields the protein CASSQEGHRERGYTF. The genes are TRBV3-1 and TRBJ1-2, with D maybe TRBD1 (6 bases). Looked up from germline, CDR1 is LGHDT and CDR2 is YNNKEL (reference sequence). Trimming stripped 0 bases from V and 8 bases from J, with 16 bases between. The length of the CDR3 is 15 residues.